This note documents a single T cell receptor (beta chain) sequence. No antigen is known for it. This record comes from a study of CD8 T cells in ankylosing spondylitis. The study, taken as a whole, reports: The clones that were linked to disease were reported to be significantly enriched in matched synovial fluid samples from ankylosing spondylitis patients. Ankylosing spondylitis blood appeared to be characterized by a TCR beta motif of under ten highly homologous variants. Some motif variants had been reported before (in reactive arthritis synovial fluid and blood).

TCRdb fed the 5' RACE reads into MiXCR, producing one record per CDR3 protein. Found here are some 240,000 distinct CDR3 sequences, 8% to 9.5% of them singletons; the top ten hold under 7.5%. V shed 10 bases and J 2 bases; nucleotides not matched to a gene: 4. Germline V lookup: CDR1 MDHEN, CDR2 SYDVKM. The CDR3 contains 12 residues. V usage is TRBV28 and J usage is TRBJ2-5; 7 bases map to TRBD1. This TCR was sampled from a male donor with ankylosing spondylitis or in good health (not recorded which). Sample: blood, either unsorted or a sorted T cell fraction (not recorded which). The CDR3 here is CATGTDQETQYF. CDR3 nucleotides: TGTGCCACCGGGACAGATCAAGAGACCCAGTACTTC.